Below are 28 T cell receptor beta chains sequenced from a single sample in a study of T cells in tuberculosis. TCRdb's copy holds only in-frame clones and misses some; the assay was immunoSEQ multiplex PCR. The table shows tens of thousands of clones, with less than 95% occurring only once. Time point: new active TB diagnosis, blood taken before or within 7 days of starting treatment. Sample: PBMCs, taken at tuberculosis diagnosis. These receptor sequences come from an adult with tuberculosis.

The V and J genes are TRBV7-2 and TRBJ1-2, with TRBD1 identical over 8 bases. Germline V CDR1 and CDR2: SGHTA, FQGNSA. This CDR3 comprises 15 residues. Germline trimming cut 5 bases from V and 2 bases from J; bases unmatched to any gene: 7. As DNA, the CDR3 is TGTGCCAGCAGCGCCGGACAGGGTTACAACTATGGCTACACCTTC. This translates into CASSAGQGYNYGYTF.

The chain recombines TRBV30 with TRBJ2-7; no clear D. The germline CDR1 and CDR2 sequences are GTSNPN and SVGIG (reference sequence). The CDR3 has 14 residues. V was trimmed by 3 bases and J by 3 bases, leaving 15 bases between them. CDR3 loop: CAWSPWWSHYEQYV. CDR3 DNA: TGTGCCTGGAGCCCCTGGTGGAGCCACTACGAGCAGTACGTC.

This sequence joins TRBV11-1 and TRBJ2-1; TRBD1 matches 7 bases. The CDR3 consists of 15 residues. V trimming: 1 base; J trimming: 6 bases; junction bases outside the gene matches: 6. Germline CDR1 is SGHAT and CDR2 is FQDESV (reference sequence). CDR3 amino acids: CASSLEGAPPNEQFF. The CDR3 DNA follows: TGTGCCAGCAGCTTAGAGGGGGCCCCTCCCAATGAGCAGTTCTTC.

The rearrangement joins TRBV7-6 to TRBJ1-1, with D possibly TRBD1 on 5 matching bases. Trimming removed 5 bases at V and 2 bases at J, with 15 bases between. CDR1 SGHVS and CDR2 FNYEAQ come from the germline V gene. This CDR3 spans 15 amino acids. CDR3 amino acids: CASSLGQGGNTEAFF. CDR3 nucleotide sequence: TGTGCCAGCAGCCTGGGTCAGGGAGGTAACACTGAAGCTTTCTTT. Supplemented by reference TRBV7-6 and TRBJ1-1, the full variable domain reads GAGVSQSPRYKVTKRGQDVALRCDPISGHVSLYWYRQALGQGPEFLTYFNYEAQQDKSGLPNDRFSAERPEGSISTLTIQRTEQRDSAMYRCASSLGQGGNTEAFFGQGTRLTVV.

The chain links TRBV28 to TRBJ1-2, with D unclear. Germline CDR1 and CDR2: MDHEN and SYDVKM. This CDR3 contains 13 residues. V was cut by 3 bases and J by 0 bases, with 5 bases left in between. CDR3 sequence (DNA): TGTGCCAGCAGTTTTTGGCCTAACTATGGCTACACCTTC. Translating it yields CASSFWPNYGYTF.

In DNA form, the CDR3 reads TGTGCCAGCAGAGACAGGGCCACGAACACTGAAGCTTTCTTT. Protein sequence: CASRDRATNTEAFF. The chain combines TRBV6-1 with TRBJ1-1; 7 bases map to TRBD1. The CDR3 has 14 amino acids. The V gene's germline CDR1 is MNHNS and CDR2 SASEGT. V lost 6 bases, J lost 1 base, and 5 bases stayed unmatched.

J is TRBJ2-2 and V is TRBV9; D unresolved. CDR3 length: 13 amino acids. The germline gives CDR1 SGDLS, CDR2 YYNGEE. Trimming took off 1 base at V and 3 bases at J, with 4 bases between the two ends. CDR3 nucleotides: TGTGCCAGCAGCGTAAGCCACACCGGGGAGCTGTTTTTT. The encoded protein is CASSVSHTGELFF. The full variable domain, completed using reference TRBV9 and TRBJ2-2, is DSGVTQTPKHLITATGQRVTLRCSPRSGDLSVYWYQQSLDQGLQFLIQYYNGEERAKGNILERFSAQQFPDLHSELNLSSLELGDSALYFCASSVSHTGELFFGEGSRLTVL.

The chain links TRBV30 to TRBJ2-6, with D perhaps matching TRBD1 (5 bases). This CDR3 has 15 residues. Germline lookup yields CDR1 GTSNPN and CDR2 SVGIG (reference sequence). Deletions cut 0 bases from V and 1 base from J, with 7 bases between. The DNA for the CDR3 is TGTGCCTGGAGTGTACCAGGGTCTGGGGCCAACGTCCTGACTTTC. It translates to CAWSVPGSGANVLTF.

As for this clone: One junction end does not reproduce the germline sequence, and a read error may be involved. This chain joins TRBV10-2 and TRBJ1-4; 10 nucleotides agree with TRBD1. CDR1 WSHSY and CDR2 SAAADI come from the germline V gene. CDR3 length: 16 amino acids. As DNA, the CDR3 is TGCGCCAGCAGAGAGTACCCGGGACAGGGGAATGAAAAACTGTTTTTT. Translation gives CASREYPGQGNEKLFF.

V usage is TRBV7-2 and J usage is TRBJ2-1, with 11 bases aligning to TRBD2. V shed 5 bases and J 4 bases; nucleotides not matched to a gene: 10. Germline lookup yields CDR1 SGHTA and CDR2 FQGNSA. The CDR3 covers 17 residues. The CDR3: CASSPGERLAGYNEQFF. CDR3 bases: TGTGCCAGCAGCCCCGGCGAACGACTAGCGGGGTACAATGAGCAGTTCTTC. The full variable domain, completed using reference TRBV7-2 and TRBJ2-1, is GAGVSQSPSNKVTEKGKDVELRCDPISGHTALYWYRQSLGQGLEFLIYFQGNSAPDKSGLPSDRFSAERTGGSVSTLTIQRTQQEDSAVYLCASSPGERLAGYNEQFFGPGTRLTVL.

The V call is TRBV5-1, the J call TRBJ2-6; TRBD2 is a possible D gene (5 bases). CDR1 and CDR2 (germline): SGHRS, YFSETQ. This CDR3 contains 16 residues. V lost 0 bases and J 2 bases, leaving 9 bases between the germline ends. The CDR3 protein is CASSLGGNAGANVLTF. In DNA, the CDR3 is TGCGCCAGCAGCTTGGGAGGGAACGCTGGGGCCAACGTCCTGACTTTC.

The V gene is TRBV27, the J gene TRBJ2-1, with TRBD1 as a possible D gene (6 bases). This CDR3 has 16 residues. Germline V gives CDR1 MNHEY, CDR2 SMNVEV (reference sequence). Trimming took 5 bases from V and 6 from J, leaving 20 bases between them. CDR3 sequence reads: CASSPPDRSMLNEQFF. CDR3 in DNA: TGTGCCAGCAGTCCCCCGGACAGATCCATGCTCAATGAGCAGTTCTTC.

V and J are TRBV6-5 and TRBJ2-7, with 10 positions matching TRBD1. Per germline, CDR1 MNHEY and CDR2 SVGAGI. The V segment lost 6 bases and the J segment 4 bases; nucleotides outside the gene matches: 6. The CDR3 consists of 14 residues. CDR3 loop: CASSPGQGGYEQYV. The CDR3 bases are TGTGCCAGCAGCCCTGGACAGGGGGGATACGAGCAGTACGTC.

CDR3 in DNA: TGTGCCAGCAGCACCTGGGACTCGGGGGATACGCAGTATTTT. Translating it yields CASSTWDSGDTQYF. The V and J genes are TRBV9 and TRBJ2-3; perhaps TRBD2 as D (6 bases). The CDR3 is made up of 14 amino acids. The germline V and J ends were trimmed by 4 bases and 6 bases, with 15 bases remaining between them. Germline loops: CDR1 SGDLS, CDR2 YYNGEE.

The count of this clone is one. V usage is TRBV2 and J usage is TRBJ2-1; 7 bases match TRBD2. V dropped 7 bases and J dropped 3; count of bases not matched to a gene: 0. CDR1 and CDR2 from the germline V gene are SNHLY and FYNNEI. CDR3 length: 12 amino acids. The CDR3 loop reads CASTGGYNEQFF. The CDR3 nucleotides read TGTGCCAGCACGGGGGGCTACAATGAGCAGTTCTTC.

The chain couples TRBV6-1 to TRBJ2-3, with TRBD1 as a possible D gene (6 bases). Trimming cost V 6 bases and J 5 bases, with 15 bases left between them. Per the germline V gene, CDR1 is MNHNS and CDR2 is SASEGT. The CDR3 runs to 14 residues. In DNA form, the CDR3 reads TGTGCCAGCAGCCGACGGACAGATCGAGATACGCAGTATTTT. Its protein is CASSRRTDRDTQYF.

The chain joins TRBV6-5 to TRBJ2-7, with no clear D. The CDR3 has 14 amino acids. Germline V gives CDR1 MNHEY, CDR2 SVGAGI. Trimming left V 6 bases short and J 0 bases short, with 12 bases between. CDR3 sequence (DNA): TGTGCCAGCAGCAATCAGGTAGACTCCTACGAGCAGTACTTC. This encodes CASSNQVDSYEQYF.

The chain is built from TRBV6-6 and TRBJ1-5; a possible D gene is TRBD1 (6 bases). CDR1 MNHNY and CDR2 SVGAGI come from the germline V gene (reference sequence). CDR3 length: 14 residues. Trimming removed 5 bases at V and 4 bases at J, with 12 bases between. The CDR3 spells CASSGGGHNQPQHF. DNA of the CDR3: TGTGCCAGCAGTGGCGGGGGGCATAATCAGCCCCAGCATTTT.

The chain links TRBV6-1 to TRBJ2-5, with 9 bases fitting TRBD2. The closer fit of TRBJ2-7 to the DNA end suggests the J call may be wrong. The CDR3 contains 15 residues. The germline CDR1 and CDR2 sequences are MNHNS and SASEGT. CDR3 loop: CATLLTASGEYEQYF. The CDR3 DNA follows: TGTGCCACTCTACTCACGGCTAGCGGGGAATACGAGCAGTACTTC.

The genes are TRBV6-1 and TRBJ2-7; maybe TRBD2 (6 bases). Between the trimmed V and J ends, which lost 2 bases and 0 bases, there was a span of 11 bases. The CDR3 extends over 15 amino acids. From germline, CDR1 is MNHNS and CDR2 SASEGT. Here the CDR3 DNA reads TGTGCCAGCAGTGAATATAACGGGGGCTCCTACGAGCAGTACTTC. It translates to CASSEYNGGSYEQYF.

This chain connects TRBV19 to TRBJ1-1; possibly TRBD1 for D (5 bases). Germline CDR1 is LNHDA and CDR2 is SQIVND (reference sequence). V shed 9 bases and J shed 4 bases, with 21 bases lying between them. CDR3 length: 15 amino acids. The CDR3: CASRVRKGEATEAFF. Here the CDR3 DNA reads TGTGCCAGCAGAGTTCGTAAAGGGGAAGCCACTGAAGCTTTCTTT.

The CDR3 loop is CASSPGGLNTGELFF. The DNA for the CDR3 is TGTGCCAGCAGCCCCGGCGGCCTGAACACCGGGGAGCTGTTTTTT. The rearrangement links TRBV5-4 to TRBJ2-2; D gene ambiguous. The CDR3 spans 15 residues. Germline CDR1 reads SGHNT; CDR2 reads YYREEE (reference sequence). Between the trimmed V and J ends, which lost 4 bases and 1 base, there was a span of 11 bases. The full variable domain, with the rest looked up from reference TRBV5-4 and TRBJ2-2, is ETGVTQSPTHLIKTRGQQVTLRCSSQSGHNTVSWYQQALGQGPQFIFQYYREEENGRGNFPPRFSGLQFPNYSSELNVNALELDDSALYLCASSPGGLNTGELFFGEGSRLTVL.

CDR3 bases: TGTGCCAGCTCACCACGGGGACAGCCGATACAAGAGACCCAGTACTTC. Protein: CASSPRGQPIQETQYF. This chain connects TRBV18 to TRBJ2-5; 7 nucleotides agree with TRBD1. The junction had 7 bases not matched to a gene; V was cut back by 1 base and J by 2 bases. CDR3 size: 16 residues. Looked up from germline, CDR1 is KGHSH and CDR2 is LQKENI.

This sequence joins TRBV18 and TRBJ1-5, with D possibly matching TRBD1 (6 bases). The CDR3 covers 13 residues. The germline V gene has CDR1 KGHSH and CDR2 LQKENI. V lost 3 bases and J 4 bases, leaving 7 bases between the germline ends. CDR3 nucleotide sequence: TGTGCCAGCTCACCCCAGGGGAATCAGCCCCAGCATTTT. Amino acid sequence: CASSPQGNQPQHF.

This clone was detected only once. This chain's CDR3 is CASSWDRENTEAFF. CDR3 coding DNA: TGTGCCAGCAGCTGGGACAGGGAGAACACTGAAGCTTTCTTT. The chain links TRBV13 to TRBJ1-1, with 9 bases matching TRBD1. The CDR3 length is 14 residues. Germline assignment: CDR1 PRHDT and CDR2 FYEKMQ (reference sequence). J was trimmed by 1 base and V by 4 bases; bases with no gene match: 1.

This rearrangement joins TRBV20-1 to TRBJ2-3, with D hard to call. V lost 6 bases and J lost 4, with 8 bases in between. The CDR3 has 11 amino acids. Germline CDR1 is DFQATT and CDR2 is SNEGSKA (reference sequence). The CDR3 loop reads CSAQQPDTQYF. The CDR3 DNA is TGCAGTGCGCAACAGCCAGATACGCAGTATTTT.

V and J are TRBV6-5 and TRBJ1-6; TRBD1 is a possible D gene (6 bases). This CDR3 is 13 amino acids long. Trimming stripped 7 bases from V and 7 bases from J, with 11 bases between. Germline-derived CDR1 and CDR2 are MNHEY and SVGAGI. The CDR3: CASKQGNNSPLHF. DNA of the CDR3: TGTGCCAGCAAACAGGGTAACAATTCACCCCTCCACTTT.

The J gene is TRBJ2-1, the V gene TRBV27; possibly TRBD2 for D (6 bases). Germline loops: CDR1 MNHEY, CDR2 SMNVEV (reference sequence). The CDR3 contains 14 residues. V was clipped by 3 bases and J by 6 bases, with 12 bases between them. The CDR3 nucleotides read TGTGCCAGCAGTTTTGGTCTAGCGCCCAATGAGCAGTTCTTC. Translated, it gives CASSFGLAPNEQFF.